Below are 23 T cell receptor beta chains sequenced from a single sample in a study of shared clonotypes between healthy human individuals. Sequenced by immunoSEQ multiplex PCR; TCRdb stores in-frame clones only, minus some. The sample records 2,500,000 or so clones, approximately 93% being singletons. Sequenced material: naive CD4+ T cells from PBMCs. Documented subset: CD45RA+ positively selected. All receptors derive from a man younger than 30 in good health. Some clones in this sample may be carry-over from other donors' samples.

The V gene is TRBV28, the J gene TRBJ2-7; 7 bases match TRBD1. CDR3 length: 15 residues. Trimming removed 8 bases from V and 2 bases from J; junction bases left unmatched: 12. The germline V gene encodes CDR1 MDHEN and CDR2 SYDVKM. The CDR3 DNA sequence: TGTGCCAGCTCGTTAGGGGGCATCCGGACCTACGAGCAGTACTTC. Its translation is CASSLGGIRTYEQYF.

The rearrangement links TRBV5-4 to TRBJ2-3, with D unresolved. This CDR3 contains 16 residues. CDR1 and CDR2 (germline): SGHNT, YYREEE (reference sequence). The germline V and J ends were trimmed by 4 bases and 0 bases, with 15 bases remaining between them. The CDR3 DNA reads TGTGCCAGCAGCCCACCGAGCTTGGGGAGCACAGATACGCAGTATTTT. This encodes CASSPPSLGSTDTQYF.

The J gene is TRBJ2-5, the V gene TRBV7-6; no clear D. The V end lost 2 bases, the J end lost 5 bases, and 9 bases lay between the germline ends. The V gene's germline CDR1 is SGHVS and CDR2 FNYEAQ. The CDR3 runs to 13 residues. CDR3 nucleotide sequence: TGTGCCAGCAGCTTAAAAGGTGCGGAGACCCAGTACTTC. It encodes CASSLKGAETQYF.

This rearrangement joins TRBV5-6 to TRBJ1-1; D gene uncertain. Germline V lookup: CDR1 SGHDT, CDR2 YYEEEE. Deletions cut 7 bases from V and 1 base from J, with 11 bases between. This CDR3 is built from 13 residues. The CDR3 DNA follows: TGTGCCAGCGGCCTCGGACGGAACACTGAAGCTTTCTTT. Its protein is CASGLGRNTEAFF.

The rearrangement uses TRBV29-1 and TRBJ2-7; 9 nucleotides match TRBD1. The germline V gene encodes CDR1 SQVTM and CDR2 ANQGSEA. Unmatched junction bases numbered 9, after V lost 6 bases and J lost 3 bases. There are 14 residues in the CDR3. The CDR3 region is CSVQRGQGGYEQYF. The CDR3 DNA reads as TGCAGCGTCCAAAGGGGACAGGGCGGCTACGAGCAGTACTTC.

Turning to this clone: The same CDR3 can be traced to other DNA sequences in this sample. The chain couples TRBV5-1 to TRBJ2-5; no clear D gene. Per the germline V gene, CDR1 is SGHRS and CDR2 is YFSETQ. The CDR3 is made up of 13 amino acids. Trimming shortened V by 0 bases and J by 0 bases, and 3 bases separated the two germline ends. The CDR3 nucleotides read TGCGCCAGCAGCTTGGGGAACCAAGAGACCCAGTACTTC. This sequence encodes CASSLGNQETQYF.

The chain links TRBV10-1 to TRBJ1-4; D is possibly TRBD1 (5 bases). There are 16 residues in the CDR3. Germline V gene data show CDR1 as WNHNN and CDR2 as SYGVQD (reference sequence). V was trimmed by 7 bases and J by 0 bases, leaving 15 bases between them. The CDR3 is CASTPGQGATNEKLFF. Here the CDR3 DNA reads TGCGCCAGCACCCCTGGCCAGGGCGCAACTAATGAAAAACTGTTTTTT.

The chain uses TRBV5-6 and TRBJ2-1; 8 bases are a match to TRBD2. V shed 1 base and J 8 bases; nucleotides not matched to a gene: 5. The germline gives CDR1 SGHDT, CDR2 YYEEEE. The CDR3 runs 14 residues. The DNA for the CDR3 is TGTGCCAGCAGCTTGATCGGGAGGGGCGATGAGCAGTTCTTC. It translates to CASSLIGRGDEQFF. Looking up the rest from reference TRBV5-6 and TRBJ2-1 gives the full variable domain: DAGVTQSPTHLIKTRGQQVTLRCSPKSGHDTVSWYQQALGQGPQFIFQYYEEEERQRGNFPDRFSGHQFPNYSSELNVNALLLGDSALYLCASSLIGRGDEQFFGPGTRLTVL.

This rearrangement joins TRBV6-5 to TRBJ1-1; the D gene is possibly TRBD1 (5 bases). The CDR3 covers 14 residues. The ends were cut back, 5 bases at V and 5 bases at J, with 15 bases in the middle. Germline V gene data show CDR1 as MNHEY and CDR2 as SVGAGI. CDR3 residues: CASSSGPGRTEAFF. The CDR3 DNA is TGTGCCAGCAGTAGCGGGCCGGGGCGGACTGAAGCTTTCTTT.

This sequence joins TRBV30 and TRBJ2-2; 11 bases map to TRBD2. Germline V gives CDR1 GTSNPN, CDR2 SVGIG (reference sequence). The CDR3 length is 20 residues. The trim removed 3 bases at V and 6 bases at J, leaving 21 bases unmatched. The CDR3 protein is CAWRSLAGGTRYGAAGELFF. The CDR3 DNA follows: TGTGCCTGGAGGTCGTTAGCGGGAGGGACCCGATATGGGGCTGCCGGGGAGCTGTTTTTT.

The V gene is TRBV7-2, the J gene TRBJ1-4; no firm D call. Trimming shortened V by 5 bases and J by 5 bases, and 12 bases separated the two germline ends. The CDR3 length is 14 residues. Germline V gives CDR1 SGHTA, CDR2 FQGNSA. CDR3 nucleotide sequence: TGTGCCAGCAGCCAGGCGGACCCGAATGAAAAACTGTTTTTT. It yields the protein CASSQADPNEKLFF.

About this clone itself: Other DNA sequences from this sample encode an identical CDR3 as well. This chain's CDR3 is CASSLSGSSYNEQFF. CDR3 nucleotide sequence: TGTGCCAGCAGTTTAAGCGGGAGCTCCTACAATGAGCAGTTCTTC. The rearrangement uses TRBV28 and TRBJ2-1; TRBD2 aligns across 8 bases. This CDR3 is built from 15 residues. Looked up from germline, CDR1 is MDHEN and CDR2 is SYDVKM. Losses at the gene ends were 2 bases for V and 0 bases for J; bases not matched to a gene: 0.

V gene TRBV6-1 combines with J gene TRBJ2-3, with a possible D match to TRBD2 (5 bases). The germline V gene has CDR1 MNHNS and CDR2 SASEGT. Trimming took 7 bases from V and 0 from J, leaving 11 bases between them. The CDR3 runs 14 residues. The CDR3 loop is CASNGVSSTDTQYF. CDR3 in DNA: TGTGCCAGCAACGGGGTTTCTAGCACAGATACGCAGTATTTT.

V usage is TRBV27 and J usage is TRBJ2-7, with 7 nucleotides matching TRBD1. V dropped 5 bases and J dropped 2; count of bases not matched to a gene: 6. This CDR3 spans 14 amino acids. The germline V gene has CDR1 MNHEY and CDR2 SMNVEV (reference sequence). CDR3 DNA: TGTGCCAGCAGTATCCACAGGGGTCCCTACGAGCAGTACTTC. Its protein product is CASSIHRGPYEQYF.

A note on this clone: Other DNA sequences in the sample encode the same CDR3. The rearrangement links TRBV9 to TRBJ2-2; possibly TRBD1 or TRBD2 for D (5 bases each). This CDR3 has 14 residues. V lost 2 bases to trimming and J lost 5 bases, with 10 bases between them. Germline V lookup: CDR1 SGDLS, CDR2 YYNGEE. The CDR3 is CASSVGGRTGELFF. In DNA form, the CDR3 reads TGTGCCAGCAGCGTTGGGGGAAGGACCGGGGAGCTGTTTTTT.

The rearrangement uses TRBV29-1 and TRBJ1-2; 10 bases are shared with TRBD1. The CDR3 has 14 amino acids. With 0 bases clipped from V and 7 bases from J, the junction kept 5 bases outside the gene matches. Germline-derived CDR1 and CDR2 are SQVTM and ANQGSEA. CDR3 DNA: TGCAGCGTTGAAGAGGGACAGGGGCGAGTTGGCTACACCTTC. Translated: CSVEEGQGRVGYTF.

This CDR3 reads CASSKTVNTGELFF. Written as DNA, the CDR3 is TGTGCCAGCAGCAAAACAGTAAACACCGGGGAGCTGTTTTTT. J is TRBJ2-2 and V is TRBV7-9; D gene uncertain. V lost 5 bases and J lost 2, with 9 bases in between. There are 14 residues in the CDR3. In germline, CDR1 is SEHNR, CDR2 FQNEAQ (reference sequence).

This clone came up once. The CDR3 loop reads CASSLAGRLGTGELFF. DNA of the CDR3: TGCGCCAGCAGCTTGGCTGGCAGGTTAGGCACCGGGGAGCTGTTTTTT. The V call is TRBV4-1, the J call TRBJ2-2; D is unclear. The ends were cut back, 5 bases at V and 4 bases at J, with 17 bases in the middle. Per the germline V gene, CDR1 is MGHRA and CDR2 is YSYEKL. The CDR3 length is 16 residues.

J is TRBJ1-4 and V is TRBV11-2; D possibly corresponds to TRBD1 (5 bases). Germline values: CDR1 SGHAT, CDR2 FQNNGV. The CDR3 length is 18 residues. Between the trimmed V and J ends, which lost 5 bases and 3 bases, there was a span of 22 bases. CDR3 loop: CASSPGPVGAASNEKLFF. CDR3 DNA sequence: TGTGCCAGCAGCCCCGGCCCGGTAGGGGCGGCCTCTAATGAAAAACTGTTTTTT.

The V and J genes are TRBV9 and TRBJ2-5, with 8 bases aligning to TRBD2. CDR1 is SGDLS and CDR2 is YYNGEE in the germline V gene. The J segment lost 1 base and the V segment lost 0 bases, leaving 2 bases of the junction unmatched. CDR3 size: 15 residues. CDR3 protein: CASSVGREAQETQYF. For the CDR3, the DNA is TGTGCCAGCAGCGTAGGGCGGGAGGCCCAAGAGACCCAGTACTTC. Using reference TRBV9 and TRBJ2-5 for the parts outside the CDR3, the full variable domain is DSGVTQTPKHLITATGQRVTLRCSPRSGDLSVYWYQQSLDQGLQFLIQYYNGEERAKGNILERFSAQQFPDLHSELNLSSLELGDSALYFCASSVGREAQETQYFGPGTRLLVL.

The CDR3 bases are TGTGCCAGTAGTATAGAGGTTCTCTCTGGCTACACCTTC. Its protein is CASSIEVLSGYTF. J is TRBJ1-2 and V is TRBV19; D remains unclear. The ends were cut back, 0 bases at V and 7 bases at J, with 9 bases in the middle. CDR3 size: 13 residues. Looked up from germline, CDR1 is LNHDA and CDR2 is SQIVND (reference sequence).

The chain carries TRBV7-2 and TRBJ1-3; 8 bases are shared with TRBD1. CDR3 length: 16 residues. Germline loops: CDR1 SGHTA, CDR2 FQGNSA. V trimming: 5 bases; J trimming: 2 bases; junction bases outside the gene matches: 8. CDR3 in amino acids: CASSTHRGVAGNTIYF. The CDR3 nucleotides read TGTGCCAGCAGCACCCACAGGGGGGTGGCTGGAAACACCATATATTTT.

This clone was detected once. This chain joins TRBV14 and TRBJ2-5; 9 bases line up with TRBD1. Germline V gene data show CDR1 as SGHDN and CDR2 as FVKESK. This CDR3 is 14 amino acids long. Trimming cost V 3 bases and J 5 bases; bases outside gene matches: 4. The CDR3 protein is CASSHYRGPETQYF. The CDR3 nucleotides read TGTGCCAGCAGCCACTACAGGGGGCCGGAGACCCAGTACTTC.